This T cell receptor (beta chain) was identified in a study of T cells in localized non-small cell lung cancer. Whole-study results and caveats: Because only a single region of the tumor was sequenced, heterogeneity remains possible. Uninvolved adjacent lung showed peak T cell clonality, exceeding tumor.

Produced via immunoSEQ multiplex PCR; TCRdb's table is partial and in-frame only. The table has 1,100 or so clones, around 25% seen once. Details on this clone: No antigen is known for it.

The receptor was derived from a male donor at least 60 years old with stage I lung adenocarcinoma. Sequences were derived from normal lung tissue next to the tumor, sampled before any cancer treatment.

This chain's CDR3 is CATSRTIDYRGDEQFF. The CDR3 region has the DNA TGTGCCACCAGCAGAACCATAGACTACCGTGGGGATGAGCAGTTCTTC. The rearrangement links TRBV15 to TRBJ2-1, with D possibly being TRBD2 (5 bases). The CDR3 is 16 residues long. Trimming pared 2 bases from V and 8 bases from J, leaving 19 bases between. Germline CDR1 is LNHNV and CDR2 is YYDKDF (reference sequence). The full variable domain, its missing parts supplied by reference TRBV15 and TRBJ2-1, is DAMVIQNPRYQVTQFGKPVTLSCSQTLNHNVMYWYQQKSSQAPKLLFHYYDKDFNNEADTPDNFQSRRPNTSFCFLDIRSPGLGDTAMYLCATSRTIDYRGDEQFFGPGTRLTVL.